One sample yielded the 17 T cell receptor beta chains listed below, sequenced in a study of blood T cell repertoires in COVID-19. Profiling relied on immunoSEQ multiplex PCR, and the TCRdb table lists in-frame clones only, not all of them. The repertoire holds about 150,000 clones, roughly 80% seen once, with 0.45% to 0.6% in the top ten. The sequenced sample was peripheral blood. All receptors come from a man in his 60s with acute or convalescent COVID-19.

The rearrangement links TRBV3-1 (or the pseudogene TRBV3-2) to TRBJ1-2; D gene unclear. Trimming pared 3 bases from V and 8 bases from J, leaving 13 bases between. The CDR3 consists of 13 residues. From germline, CDR1 is LGHDT and CDR2 YNNKEL (reference sequence). In nucleotides, the CDR3 is TGTGCCAGCAGCCAGCTGAGGGCCGGGGGCTACACCTTC. This translates into CASSQLRAGGYTF.

The V and J genes are TRBV30 and TRBJ2-3; TRBD2 aligns across 13 bases. V shed 3 bases, J shed 1 base, and the junction held 4 bases outside the gene matches. CDR3 length equals 16 residues. CDR1 and CDR2 from the germline V gene are GTSNPN and SVGIG (reference sequence). DNA of the CDR3: TGTGCCTGGAGGGCGGGACTAGCGGGACGCACAGATACGCAGTATTTT. Translating it yields CAWRAGLAGRTDTQYF.

The V call is TRBV7-8, the J call TRBJ1-2; D unresolved. The V end was cut by 5 bases, the J end by 4 bases, with 20 bases between. From germline, CDR1 is SGHVS and CDR2 FQNEAQ. CDR3 length: 16 amino acids. CDR3 DNA: TGTGCCAGCAGCCCCCAGAGAGGTCGCTTGCCCTATGGCTACACCTTC. Translating it yields CASSPQRGRLPYGYTF.

The J gene is TRBJ2-2, the V gene TRBV19, with TRBD1 as a possible D gene (6 bases). This CDR3 region has 14 residues. From germline, CDR1 is LNHDA and CDR2 SQIVND (reference sequence). V gave up 8 bases and J gave up 0 bases, with 10 bases separating them. DNA for the CDR3: TGTGCCAGTGAGGGACAATCGAACACCGGGGAGCTGTTTTTT. As protein: CASEGQSNTGELFF.

This clone was detected only a few times. The chain links TRBV6-2 or TRBV6-3 to TRBJ2-1, with TRBD2 matching over 11 bases. V shed 4 bases, J shed 9 bases, and the junction held 5 bases outside the gene matches. Germline CDR1 reads MNHEY; CDR2 reads SVGEGT. The CDR3 has 14 residues. The CDR3 reads CASSLAGGPSEQFF. The CDR3 DNA reads TGTGCCAGCAGTTTAGCGGGAGGGCCGTCTGAGCAGTTCTTC.

This chain connects TRBV7-3 to TRBJ2-2; D is uncertain. Between the trimmed V and J ends, which lost 5 bases and 6 bases, there was a span of 19 bases. This CDR3 has 16 residues. Germline assignment: CDR1 SGHTA and CDR2 FQGTGA. DNA of the CDR3: TGTGCCAGCAGCCAGAAGCCCGGAGTTGTCTCCGGGGAGCTGTTTTTT. Translating gives CASSQKPGVVSGELFF.

V and J are TRBV4-3 and TRBJ1-2; perhaps TRBD1 as D (5 bases). Germline assignment: CDR1 LGHNA and CDR2 YSLEER. Trimming left V 0 bases short and J 4 bases short, with 12 bases between. The CDR3 is 15 residues long. The CDR3 DNA is TGCGCCAGCAGCCAAGATCTGGAAGGGGCCTATGGCTACACCTTC. Its protein is CASSQDLEGAYGYTF.

V is TRBV3-1 (or the pseudogene TRBV3-2) and J is TRBJ2-3; TRBD2 matches 8 bases. The trim removed 4 bases at V and 4 bases at J, leaving 4 bases unmatched. The V gene's germline CDR1 is LGHDT and CDR2 YNNKEL (reference sequence). The CDR3 is 14 amino acids. In DNA, the CDR3 is TGTGCCAGCAGCCGTGGACTAGCTCCAGATACGCAGTATTTT. The encoded protein is CASSRGLAPDTQYF.

This chain uses TRBV5-6 with TRBJ2-7; D unresolved. In germline, CDR1 is SGHDT, CDR2 YYEEEE. The CDR3 totals 13 residues. Trimming removed 1 base from V and 1 base from J, with 6 bases in between. The CDR3 bases are TGTGCCAGCAGCTTGTCCAGGTCCTACGAGCAGTACTTC. Translated: CASSLSRSYEQYF.

The chain couples TRBV5-1 to TRBJ2-7; TRBD2 matches 8 bases. J was trimmed by 2 bases and V by 6 bases; bases with no gene match: 10. The length of the CDR3 is 15 residues. Germline assignment: CDR1 SGHRS and CDR2 YFSETQ. The CDR3 coding sequence is TGCGCCAGCAAAATCCGGGGGGGAGCAACCTACGAGCAGTACTTC. Translated, it gives CASKIRGGATYEQYF.

The V and J genes are TRBV6-1 and TRBJ2-5, with a weak D call TRBD2 (5 bases). The length of the CDR3 is 16 residues. V was cut by 4 bases and J by 5 bases, with 20 bases left in between. Per germline, CDR1 MNHNS and CDR2 SASEGT. In nucleotides, the CDR3 is TGTGCCAGCAGTGCAAGCGGAGGTAGTTTTCTCGAGACCCAGTACTTC. The encoded protein is CASSASGGSFLETQYF.

This clone has just a few counts. This chain connects TRBV7-9 to TRBJ2-5; D possibly corresponds to TRBD1 (5 bases). This CDR3 comprises 13 residues. V was pared by 5 bases and J by 5 bases, with 12 bases between. Germline V gene lookup returns CDR1 SEHNR and CDR2 FQNEAQ (reference sequence). The CDR3 sequence is CASSPTNRETQYF. For the CDR3, the DNA is TGTGCCAGCAGCCCCACCAACAGGGAGACCCAGTACTTC.

The genes are TRBV27 and TRBJ2-1, with 8 bases matching TRBD2. Trimming removed 7 bases from V and 7 bases from J; junction bases left unmatched: 24. The length of the CDR3 is 19 residues. The germline V gene encodes CDR1 MNHEY and CDR2 SMNVEV (reference sequence). The DNA of the CDR3 is TGTGCCAGCACTGCTACCTCGGGGGTATTTGGCGGGAGGTGGAATGAGCAGTTCTTC. This gives the protein CASTATSGVFGGRWNEQFF.

The sample holds one count of this clone. The J gene is TRBJ2-3, the V gene TRBV6-6; D uncertain. This CDR3 spans 14 amino acids. Trimming stripped 6 bases from V and 4 bases from J, with 14 bases between. Germline-derived CDR1 and CDR2 are MNHNY and SVGAGI (reference sequence). As DNA, the CDR3 is TGTGCCAGCAGATTGACCGAGGCAGCAGATACGCAGTATTTT. It is translated as CASRLTEAADTQYF.

This chain connects TRBV28 to TRBJ2-1, with D tentatively TRBD2 (6 bases). Per the germline V gene, CDR1 is MDHEN and CDR2 is SYDVKM. The CDR3 has 15 amino acids. Deletions cut 7 bases from V and 5 bases from J, with 18 bases between. The CDR3 DNA reads as TGTGCCAGCACCTTAGCCGGGACTTCGCACAATGAGCAGTTCTTC. Its protein product is CASTLAGTSHNEQFF.

This clone has only one observation. This chain connects TRBV24-1 to TRBJ2-1; the D is unclear. Germline V gene sequence: CDR1 KGHDR, CDR2 SFDVKD. The CDR3 extends over 16 amino acids. The ends were cut back, 2 bases at V and 4 bases at J, with 14 bases in the middle. Here the CDR3 DNA reads TGTGCCACCAGTGATTCGAGAACGGTGATGTACAATGAGCAGTTCTTC. This encodes CATSDSRTVMYNEQFF.

The V gene is TRBV4-2, the J gene TRBJ1-1, with TRBD1 identical over 8 bases. With V trimmed by 3 bases and J by 1 base, 4 bases remained unmatched. The CDR3 sequence is 15 residues long. Germline V lookup: CDR1 LGHNA, CDR2 YNFKEQ. The CDR3 DNA reads as TGTGCCAGCAGCCAGGAGACAGGGGCGAACACTGAAGCTTTCTTT. Residues: CASSQETGANTEAFF.